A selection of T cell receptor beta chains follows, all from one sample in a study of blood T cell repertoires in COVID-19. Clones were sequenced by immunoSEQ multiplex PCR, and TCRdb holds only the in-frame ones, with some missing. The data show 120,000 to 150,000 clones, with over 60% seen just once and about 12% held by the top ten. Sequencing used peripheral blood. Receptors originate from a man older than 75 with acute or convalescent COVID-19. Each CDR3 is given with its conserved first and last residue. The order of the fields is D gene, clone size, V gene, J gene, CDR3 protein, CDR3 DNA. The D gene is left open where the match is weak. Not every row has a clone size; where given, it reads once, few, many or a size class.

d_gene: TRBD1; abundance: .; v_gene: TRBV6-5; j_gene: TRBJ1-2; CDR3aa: CASTPQGRANYGYTF; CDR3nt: TGTGCCAGCACCCCACAGGGGCGAGCTAACTATGGCTACACCTTC
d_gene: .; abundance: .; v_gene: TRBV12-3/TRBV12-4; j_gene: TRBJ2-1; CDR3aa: CASSPSDGRERFF; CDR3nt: TGTGCCAGCAGTCCTTCGGACGGAAGGGAGCGGTTCTTC
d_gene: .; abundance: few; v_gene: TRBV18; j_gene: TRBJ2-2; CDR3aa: CASSPDSNTGELFF; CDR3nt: TGTGCCAGCTCCCCGGACTCGAACACCGGGGAGCTGTTTTTT
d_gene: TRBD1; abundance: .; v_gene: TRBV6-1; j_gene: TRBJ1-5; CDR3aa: CASSESDRANQPQHF; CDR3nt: TGTGCCAGCAGTGAATCGGACAGGGCCAATCAGCCCCAGCATTTT
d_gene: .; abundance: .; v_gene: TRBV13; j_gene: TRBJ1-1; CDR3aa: CASSAGTMNTEAFF; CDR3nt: TGTGCCAGCAGCGCCGGGACAATGAACACTGAAGCTTTCTTT
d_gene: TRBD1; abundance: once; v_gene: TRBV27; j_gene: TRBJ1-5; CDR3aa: CASSSHRGSISNQPQHF; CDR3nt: TGTGCCAGCAGTTCGCACAGGGGGTCTATAAGCAATCAGCCCCAGCATTTT
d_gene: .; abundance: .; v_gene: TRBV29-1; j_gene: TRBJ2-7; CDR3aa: CSVESSYEQYF; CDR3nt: TGCAGCGTTGAATCCAGCTACGAGCAGTACTTC
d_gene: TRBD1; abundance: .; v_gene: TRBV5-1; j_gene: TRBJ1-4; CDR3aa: CASSIGQGGNEKLFF; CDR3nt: TGCGCCAGCAGCATCGGACAGGGGGGTAATGAAAAACTGTTTTTT
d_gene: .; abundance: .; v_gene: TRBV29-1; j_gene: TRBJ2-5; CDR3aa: CSVEGGGQETQYF; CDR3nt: TGCAGCGTTGAAGGGGGCGGCCAAGAGACCCAGTACTTC
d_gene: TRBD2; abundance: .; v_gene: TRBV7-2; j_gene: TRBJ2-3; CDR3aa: CASSSSGGDPNTQYF; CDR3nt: TGTGCCAGCAGCTCTAGCGGGGGGGACCCAAATACGCAGTATTTT
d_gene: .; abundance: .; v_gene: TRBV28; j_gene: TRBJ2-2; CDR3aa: CASSLIGGTGELFF; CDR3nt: TGTGCCAGCAGTTTAATAGGAGGGACCGGGGAGCTGTTTTTT
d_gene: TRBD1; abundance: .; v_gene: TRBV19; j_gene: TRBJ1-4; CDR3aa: CASSDPGTANNEKLFF; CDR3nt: TGTGCCAGTAGTGACCCCGGGACAGCTAATAATGAAAAACTGTTTTTT
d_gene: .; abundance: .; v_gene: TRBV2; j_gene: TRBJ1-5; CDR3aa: CASSEVREWQPQHF; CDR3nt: TGTGCCAGCAGTGAAGTCCGGGAATGGCAGCCCCAGCATTTT
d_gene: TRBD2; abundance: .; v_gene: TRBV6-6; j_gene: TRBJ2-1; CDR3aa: CASSYGLAGGYNEQFF; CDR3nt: TGTGCCAGCAGTTACGGACTAGCGGGGGGGTACAATGAGCAGTTCTTC
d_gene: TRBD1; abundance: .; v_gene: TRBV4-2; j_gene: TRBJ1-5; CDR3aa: CASSQAWGQSNQPQHF; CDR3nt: TGTGCCAGCAGCCAAGCTTGGGGACAGAGCAATCAGCCCCAGCATTTT
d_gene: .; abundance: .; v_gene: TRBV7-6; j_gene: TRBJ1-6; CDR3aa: CASSLSGKNSPLHF; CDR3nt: TGTGCCAGCAGCTTATCAGGGAAGAATTCACCCCTCCACTTT
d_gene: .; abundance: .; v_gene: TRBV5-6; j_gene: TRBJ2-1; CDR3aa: CASSFGGNSYNEQFF; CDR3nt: TGTGCCAGCAGCTTTGGGGGGAACTCCTACAATGAGCAGTTCTTC
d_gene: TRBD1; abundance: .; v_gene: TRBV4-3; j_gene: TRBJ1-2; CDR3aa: CASSPRTGANYGYTF; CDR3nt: TGCGCCAGCAGCCCAAGAACAGGGGCCAACTATGGCTACACCTTC
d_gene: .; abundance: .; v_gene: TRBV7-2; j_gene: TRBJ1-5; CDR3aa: CASSFLRDSNQPQHF; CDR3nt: TGTGCCAGCAGCTTCCTCAGGGATAGCAATCAGCCCCAGCATTTT
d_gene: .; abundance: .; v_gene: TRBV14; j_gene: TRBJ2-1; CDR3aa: CASSQGGSLSYNEQFF; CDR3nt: TGTGCCAGCAGCCAAGGAGGTAGCCTCTCCTACAATGAGCAGTTCTTC
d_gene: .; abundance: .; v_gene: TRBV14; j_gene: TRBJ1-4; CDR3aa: CASSQPGLFEKLFF; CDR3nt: TGTGCCAGCAGTCAACCGGGACTATTTGAAAAACTGTTTTTT
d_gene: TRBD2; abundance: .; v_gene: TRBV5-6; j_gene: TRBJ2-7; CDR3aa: CASSLVAGAGEQYF; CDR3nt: TGTGCCAGCAGCTTGGTAGCGGGGGCGGGGGAGCAGTACTTC
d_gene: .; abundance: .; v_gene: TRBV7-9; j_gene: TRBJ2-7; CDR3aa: CASSLALFSQGTYEQYF; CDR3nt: TGTGCCAGCAGCTTAGCGCTATTCTCCCAGGGTACCTACGAGCAGTACTTC
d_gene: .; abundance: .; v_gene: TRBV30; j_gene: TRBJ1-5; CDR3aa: CAWAQGGINQPQHF; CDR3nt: TGTGCCTGGGCTCAGGGTGGGATCAATCAGCCCCAGCATTTT
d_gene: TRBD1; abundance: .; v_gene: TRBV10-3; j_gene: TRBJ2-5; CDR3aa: CAISEGQGGETQYF; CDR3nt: TGTGCCATCAGTGAAGGACAGGGGGGAGAGACCCAGTACTTC
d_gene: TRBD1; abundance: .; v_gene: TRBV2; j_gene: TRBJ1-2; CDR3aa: CASSGQGGLYGYTF; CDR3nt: TGTGCCAGCAGCGGACAGGGGGGGCTCTATGGCTACACCTTC
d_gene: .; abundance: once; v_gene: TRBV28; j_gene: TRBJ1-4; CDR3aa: CASSFGGSVEEKLFF; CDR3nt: TGTGCCAGCAGCTTTGGGGGGAGCGTTGAGGAAAAACTGTTTTTT
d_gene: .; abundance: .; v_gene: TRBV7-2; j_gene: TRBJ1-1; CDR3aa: CASRLQGGGTEAFF; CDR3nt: TGTGCCAGCAGACTACAGGGAGGGGGCACTGAAGCTTTCTTT
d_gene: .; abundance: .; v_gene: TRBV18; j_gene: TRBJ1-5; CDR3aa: CASSPQGGGDQPQHF; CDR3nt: TGTGCCAGCTCACCACAGGGGGGAGGGGATCAGCCCCAGCATTTT
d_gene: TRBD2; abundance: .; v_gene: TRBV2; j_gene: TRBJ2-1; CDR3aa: CASRTSGTNEQFF; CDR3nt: TGTGCCAGCAGGACTAGCGGGACGAATGAGCAGTTCTTC
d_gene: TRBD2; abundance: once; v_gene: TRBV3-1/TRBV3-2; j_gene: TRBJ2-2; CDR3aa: CASSQGVQRGGRVTGELFF; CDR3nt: TGTGCCAGCAGCCAAGGGGTCCAGCGGGGGGGCCGAGTCACCGGGGAGCTGTTTTTT
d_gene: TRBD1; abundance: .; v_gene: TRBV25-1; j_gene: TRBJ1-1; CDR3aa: CASRSWDRNTEAFF; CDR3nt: TGTGCCAGCAGATCATGGGACAGAAACACTGAAGCTTTCTTT
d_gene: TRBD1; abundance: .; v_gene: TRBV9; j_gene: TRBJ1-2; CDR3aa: CASSATGERTGYTF; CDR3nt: TGTGCCAGCAGCGCTACAGGGGAAAGGACTGGCTACACCTTC
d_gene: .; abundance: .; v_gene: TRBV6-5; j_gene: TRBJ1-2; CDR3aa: CASSYTGYRNGYTF; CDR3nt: TGTGCCAGCAGTTACACAGGGTATCGGAATGGCTACACCTTC
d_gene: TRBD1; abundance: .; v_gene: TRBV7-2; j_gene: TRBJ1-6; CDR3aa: CASSTTGGAPSYNSPLHF; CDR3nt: TGTGCCAGCAGCACGACAGGGGGCGCTCCCTCCTATAATTCACCCCTCCACTTT
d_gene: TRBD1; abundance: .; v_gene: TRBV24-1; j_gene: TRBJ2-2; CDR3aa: CATRPATGGTGELFF; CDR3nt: TGTGCCACCAGGCCCGCAACAGGGGGAACCGGGGAGCTGTTTTTT
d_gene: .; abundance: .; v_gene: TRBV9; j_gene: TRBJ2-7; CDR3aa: CASSPLGRSYEQYF; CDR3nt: TGTGCCAGCAGCCCTTTGGGGAGAAGCTACGAGCAGTACTTC
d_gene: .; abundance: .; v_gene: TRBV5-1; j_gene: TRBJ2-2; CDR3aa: CASSLAARSNTGELFF; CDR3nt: TGCGCCAGCAGCTTGGCCGCTAGGAGTAACACCGGGGAGCTGTTTTTT
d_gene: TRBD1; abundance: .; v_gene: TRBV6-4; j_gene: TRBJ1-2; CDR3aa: CASSPTGGRGYTF; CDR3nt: TGTGCCAGCAGTCCCACAGGGGGAAGAGGCTACACCTTC
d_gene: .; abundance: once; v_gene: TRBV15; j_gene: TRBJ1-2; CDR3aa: CATSRAYPEGYTF; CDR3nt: TGTGCCACCAGCAGAGCCTATCCGGAGGGCTACACCTTC
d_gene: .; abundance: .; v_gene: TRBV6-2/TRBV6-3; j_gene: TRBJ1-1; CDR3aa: CASSSHRTDSTEAFF; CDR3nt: TGTGCCAGCAGTTCCCATCGGACAGACTCCACTGAAGCTTTCTTT
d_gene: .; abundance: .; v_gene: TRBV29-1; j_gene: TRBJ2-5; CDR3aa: CSAQGYQETQYF; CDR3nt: TGCAGCGCGCAGGGGTATCAAGAGACCCAGTACTTC
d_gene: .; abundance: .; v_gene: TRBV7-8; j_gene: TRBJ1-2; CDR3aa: CASSPRGFYGYTF; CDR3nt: TGTGCCAGCAGCCCCCGGGGGTTCTATGGCTACACCTTC
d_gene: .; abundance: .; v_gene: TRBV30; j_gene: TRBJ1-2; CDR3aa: CAWSAGGGIGNYGYTF; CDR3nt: TGTGCCTGGAGTGCTGGGGGGGGAATTGGGAACTATGGCTACACCTTC
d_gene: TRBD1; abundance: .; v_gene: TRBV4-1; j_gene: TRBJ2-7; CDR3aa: CASSQDRDRTYEQYF; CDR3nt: TGCGCCAGCAGCCAAGATAGGGACAGAACCTACGAGCAGTACTTC
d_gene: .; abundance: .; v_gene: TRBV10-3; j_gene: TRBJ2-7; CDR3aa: CAISKGERSYEQYF; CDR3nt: TGTGCCATTTCAAAGGGGGAAAGATCATACGAGCAGTACTTC
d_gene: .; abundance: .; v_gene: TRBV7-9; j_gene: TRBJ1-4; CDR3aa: CASSAPGRGLGEKLFF; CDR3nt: TGTGCCAGCAGCGCCCCGGGCCGGGGACTCGGTGAAAAACTGTTTTTT
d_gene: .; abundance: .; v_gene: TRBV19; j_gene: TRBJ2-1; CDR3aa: CASSFRDTEYNEQFF; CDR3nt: TGTGCCAGTAGCTTCCGGGACACCGAATACAATGAGCAGTTCTTC
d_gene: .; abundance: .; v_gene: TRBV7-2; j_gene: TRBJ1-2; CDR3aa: CASSVNRANYGYTF; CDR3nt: TGTGCCAGCAGCGTCAACCGGGCTAACTATGGCTACACCTTC
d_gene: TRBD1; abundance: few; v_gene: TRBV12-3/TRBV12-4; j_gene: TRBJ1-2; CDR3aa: CASRGTVFYGYTF; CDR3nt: TGTGCCAGCAGAGGGACAGTGTTCTATGGCTACACCTTC
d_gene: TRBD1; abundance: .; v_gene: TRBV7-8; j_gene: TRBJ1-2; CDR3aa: CASSLEGAANYGYTF; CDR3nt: TGTGCCAGCAGCTTAGAGGGGGCAGCTAACTATGGCTACACCTTC
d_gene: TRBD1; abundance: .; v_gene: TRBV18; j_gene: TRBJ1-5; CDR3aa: CASSPGQGQEPQHF; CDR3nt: TGTGCCAGCTCACCAGGACAGGGGCAGGAGCCCCAGCATTTT